A selection of T cell receptor beta chains follows, all from one sample in a study of T cells in Graves' hyperthyroidism and ophthalmopathy. TCRdb reanalysed the multiplex PCR reads using MiXCR and keeps one entry per CDR3 protein. The repertoire includes about 680,000 distinct CDR3 sequences, 30% to 40% of them detected once, and less than 40% sits in the top ten. The sample was blood. These TCRs come from a woman aged 40-49 years with Graves' hyperthyroidism. Each CDR3 is given with its conserved first and last residue.

CDR3 protein,V gene
CASSGGPGLLGETQYF,TRBV7-2
CSASTGLLNTDAEAFF,TRBV20-1
CASSETGRSEQYF,TRBV25-1
CASLDSGAFF,TRBV2
CASSPAPGTFEAFF,TRBV6-1
CASSPSKTSGRAYEQYF,TRBV7-9
CSVVGTSSYNEQFF,TRBV29-1
CASSPFPSGMIVYEQYF,TRBV5-6
CASSPAGAGYGYTF,TRBV5-1
CASSSIAEQFF,TRBV12-3/TRBV12-4
CASSEFVEKLFF,TRBV2
CASSSHRESEAFF,TRBV10-1
CACRRMNTGELFF,TRBV11-1
CASSVGGSYGYTF,TRBV9
CASSATGGRETQYF,TRBV7-2
CASSLQGLMNTEAFF,TRBV12-3/TRBV12-4
CASSYDLQEYQPQHF,TRBV6-2/TRBV6-3
CASSQEGQGAGSPLHF,TRBV10-2
CASSVGGSGGGETQYF,TRBV9
CASSVIMNRGSGNTIYF,TRBV7-9
CASSDQGSNTEAFF,TRBV10-2
CASSDRVGANVLTF,TRBV5-1
CASSPTRQGGDEKLFF,TRBV11-1
CASSLRGGGEKLFF,TRBV12-3/TRBV12-4
CASSVATSGGYNEQETQYF,TRBV9
CASSELGRVNTEAFF,TRBV2
CASSVGRDGISPLHF,TRBV10-3
CATVPGTGVGNTIYF,TRBV28
CAGSAGETQYF,TRBV7-2
CASSEISGSSYEQYF,TRBV6-5
CATDGGSEAFF,TRBV7-8
CASSIDFVGNTIYF,TRBV19
CASSHVGQSGNQPQHF,TRBV7-2
CASSPRGTAVYEQYF,TRBV7-9
CASSDSGRNTEAFF,TRBV6-6
CASSLPAGVYGYTF,TRBV5-6
CASSQGGTSGETQYF,TRBV4-1
CASSLAIGRGYTF,TRBV5-1
CASSLSRDPLTDQYF,TRBV11-2
CATGAGQETQYF,TRBV2
CASSSPGRAGANVLTF,TRBV4-1
CASSSTHLSPLAF,TRBV12-3/TRBV12-4
CASSYTPAPPGSPLHF,TRBV6-5
CASSIQYTSPLHF,TRBV13
CSVEQDEGGYTF,TRBV29-1